These 26 T cell receptor beta chains share one sample of origin, sequenced in a study of OX40 agonist ivuxolimab in advanced cancers. Sequencing was performed with immunoSEQ multiplex PCR; in TCRdb, only in-frame clones are kept and a portion is missing. Among about 29,000 clones, around 90% were seen once, and the ten largest hold 9.4%. Sequencing was performed on CD4+ or CD8+ T cells sorted from blood, taken in a trial of the OX40 agonist ivuxolimab. All receptors derive from an adult with an advanced solid tumor such as melanoma, head and neck, liver or kidney cancer.

A note on this clone: The sample contains more than one DNA sequence encoding this CDR3. The chain is built from TRBV19 and TRBJ2-1; D ambiguous. CDR3 length equals 11 residues. From germline, CDR1 is LNHDA and CDR2 SQIVND (reference sequence). V was cut by 6 bases and J by 4 bases, with 4 bases left in between. DNA for the CDR3: TGTGCCAGTAGCCTTTACAATGAGCAGTTCTTC. This translates into CASSLYNEQFF.

The genes are TRBV6-5 and TRBJ2-7; D is unclear. There are 13 residues in the CDR3. The ends were cut back, 5 bases at V and 3 bases at J, with 11 bases in the middle. The germline CDR1 and CDR2 sequences are MNHEY and SVGAGI. CDR3 nucleotides: TGTGCCAGCAGTGAAACGTACGTCTACGAGCAGTACTTC. Amino acids: CASSETYVYEQYF.

For the CDR3, the DNA is TGCGCCAGCAGTTCCGGGACAGCATCACCCCTCCACTTT. It specifies CASSSGTASPLHF. V usage is TRBV10-1 and J usage is TRBJ1-6; 7 bases map to TRBD1. Trimming removed 5 bases from V and 10 bases from J; junction bases left unmatched: 5. Germline V gives CDR1 WNHNN, CDR2 SYGVQD (reference sequence). CDR3 length equals 13 residues.

The chain combines TRBV5-1 with TRBJ1-1; D is possibly TRBD1 (6 bases). The CDR3 length is 14 residues. The germline V and J ends were trimmed by 0 bases and 5 bases, with 11 bases remaining between them. CDR1 is SGHRS, CDR2 YFSETQ, per germline. Here the CDR3 DNA reads TGCGCCAGCAGCTTGGCCAGGGGCGGGACTGAAGCTTTCTTT. It codes for CASSLARGGTEAFF. Filled out from reference TRBV5-1 and TRBJ1-1, the complete variable domain reads KAGVTQTPRYLIKTRGQQVTLSCSPISGHRSVSWYQQTPGQGLQFLFEYFSETQRNKGNFPGRFSGRQFSNSRSEMNVSTLELGDSALYLCASSLARGGTEAFFGQGTRLTVV.

This clone was seen once. V usage is TRBV7-9 and J usage is TRBJ2-7; TRBD2 is a possible D gene (5 bases). Per germline, CDR1 SEHNR and CDR2 FQNEAQ (reference sequence). The CDR3 sequence is 12 residues long. The V gene lost 5 bases and the J gene lost 5 bases, with 10 bases spanning the gap. The CDR3 is CASSLPRDEQYF. CDR3 DNA sequence: TGTGCCAGCAGCCTTCCGCGGGACGAGCAGTACTTC.

The V call is TRBV28, the J call TRBJ2-7; D is unresolved. In germline, CDR1 is MDHEN, CDR2 SYDVKM. V was clipped by 5 bases and J by 6 bases, with 8 bases between them. The CDR3 is made up of 11 amino acids. CDR3 sequence: CASSLRFEQYF. The CDR3 nucleotides read TGTGCCAGCAGTCTCCGCTTCGAGCAGTACTTC.

The chain carries TRBV18 and TRBJ1-4; weak D call: TRBD1 (6 bases). The CDR3 runs 15 residues. Germline assignment: CDR1 KGHSH and CDR2 LQKENI. The V end was cut by 5 bases, the J end by 8 bases, with 18 bases between. The CDR3 loop is CASSARAQGGEKLFF. CDR3 in DNA: TGTGCCAGCTCAGCGCGAGCACAGGGAGGCGAAAAACTGTTTTTT.

The chain carries TRBV6-6 and TRBJ2-7, with D maybe TRBD2 (5 bases). The germline V and J ends were trimmed by 2 bases and 1 base, with 12 bases remaining between them. This CDR3 is built from 15 residues. Per germline, CDR1 MNHNY and CDR2 SVGAGI (reference sequence). The CDR3 region has the DNA TGTGCCAGCAGTTACCCGGGGAAAGAATCCTACGAGCAGTACTTC. Protein product: CASSYPGKESYEQYF.

The chain employs TRBV19 and TRBJ2-7, with a tentative D call TRBD1 (5 bases). This CDR3 region has 14 residues. Germline V lookup: CDR1 LNHDA, CDR2 SQIVND (reference sequence). The V and J ends lost 1 base and 4 bases respectively, with 11 bases between them. The CDR3 DNA reads TGTGCCAGTAGTATAGGTCAGGGTGAGTACGAGCAGTACTTC. Protein sequence: CASSIGQGEYEQYF.

The rearrangement joins TRBV6-5 to TRBJ2-5; the D is unclear. The germline CDR1 and CDR2 sequences are MNHEY and SVGAGI. Trimming removed 0 bases from V and 1 base from J, with 6 bases in between. This CDR3 has 14 residues. CDR3 sequence reads: CASSYSVSQETQYF. Here the CDR3 DNA reads TGTGCCAGCAGTTACTCGGTGAGCCAAGAGACCCAGTACTTC.

The rearrangement uses TRBV27 and TRBJ1-2; D may be TRBD1 (5 bases). The length of the CDR3 is 13 residues. Germline V gives CDR1 MNHEY, CDR2 SMNVEV (reference sequence). The ends were cut back, 6 bases at V and 8 bases at J, with 16 bases in the middle. CDR3 bases: TGTGCCAGCAGCCCCGGGGCGCGACACGGCTACACCTTC. Amino acids: CASSPGARHGYTF.

CDR3 coding DNA: TGTGCCAGCAGGAGGGACGGCGAGCAGTACTTC. This codes for CASRRDGEQYF. V and J are TRBV6-5 and TRBJ2-7; D is tentatively TRBD1 or TRBD2 (5 bases each). The V gene's germline CDR1 is MNHEY and CDR2 SVGAGI. Trimming removed 6 bases from V and 6 bases from J, with 9 bases in between. This CDR3 comprises 11 residues.

The chain carries TRBV21-1 and TRBJ2-4; the D call in the table, TRBD2, was not verified against the DNA. TRBV21-1 is tagged as a pseudogene. CDR3 length: 15 amino acids. DNA for the CDR3: TGTGCCAGCAGTCCCACACGAGGAGCCAAAAACATTCAGTACTTC. It translates to CASSPTRGAKNIQYF.

This clone was found once. V usage is TRBV7-9 and J usage is TRBJ1-4; D not resolved. From germline, CDR1 is SEHNR and CDR2 FQNEAQ (reference sequence). This CDR3 has 14 residues. Trimming cost V 6 bases and J 0 bases, with 8 bases left between them. The CDR3 DNA reads as TGTGCCAGCAGTGAGGGTGCAACTAATGAAAAACTGTTTTTT. As protein: CASSEGATNEKLFF.

The chain has TRBV11-2 and TRBJ1-6; no definite D call. The CDR3 covers 15 residues. Germline CDR1 SGHAT, CDR2 FQNNGV. V lost 1 base and J 8 bases, leaving 12 bases between the germline ends. The CDR3 spells CASSLADVPDSPLHF. The DNA for the CDR3 is TGTGCCAGCAGCTTAGCAGACGTCCCAGATTCACCCCTCCACTTT.

This clone has more than one count but fewer than ten. The chain is built from TRBV19 and TRBJ2-1; TRBD2 matches at 10 bases. The ends lost 2 bases at V and 5 bases at J; junction bases unmatched: 3. This CDR3 has 15 amino acids. Germline V gene lookup returns CDR1 LNHDA and CDR2 SQIVND (reference sequence). CDR3 amino acids: CASSISSGGHNEQFF. CDR3 in DNA: TGTGCCAGTAGTATATCTAGCGGGGGACACAATGAGCAGTTCTTC.

This clone was counted a single time. This sequence joins TRBV5-1 and TRBJ2-1, with D unresolved. The CDR3 has 12 amino acids. The V and J ends lost 7 bases and 7 bases respectively, with 12 bases between them. Per the germline V gene, CDR1 is SGHRS and CDR2 is YFSETQ. The CDR3 nucleotides read TGCGCCAGCGGTCTAGATCCGAATGAGCAGTTCTTC. Translating gives CASGLDPNEQFF.

The rearrangement links TRBV6-5 to TRBJ1-6; D is uncertain. CDR3 length: 15 residues. Germline V gene lookup returns CDR1 MNHEY and CDR2 SVGAGI. The V and J ends lost 5 bases and 5 bases respectively, with 13 bases between them. This CDR3 reads CASSPVQADNSPLHF. CDR3 sequence (DNA): TGTGCCAGCAGTCCCGTACAAGCCGATAATTCACCCCTCCACTTT.

The chain carries TRBV2 and TRBJ2-1; tentative D call: TRBD2 (6 bases). Germline-derived CDR1 and CDR2 are SNHLY and FYNNEI. V lost 3 bases, J lost 5 bases, and 20 bases lay in between. The CDR3 loop spans 17 amino acids. The CDR3 is CASSEWIGGLDNNEQFF. The CDR3 bases are TGTGCCAGCAGTGAGTGGATCGGGGGACTGGATAACAATGAGCAGTTCTTC.

The chain carries TRBV27 and TRBJ2-1; the D is unclear. The length of the CDR3 is 11 residues. CDR1 MNHEY and CDR2 SMNVEV come from the germline V gene (reference sequence). V was cut by 5 bases and J by 8 bases, with 7 bases left in between. In DNA, the CDR3 is TGTGCCAGCAGTCTCCAGGATGAGCAGTTCTTC. Translation gives CASSLQDEQFF.

The chain recombines TRBV7-6 with TRBJ2-5, with 8 bases aligning to TRBD2. The V and J ends lost 5 bases and 7 bases, in that order; junction bases with no gene match: 18. Germline loops: CDR1 SGHVS, CDR2 FNYEAQ. The CDR3 contains 17 residues. The CDR3 region is CASSLRGAGGPGGTQYF. The CDR3 DNA sequence: TGTGCCAGCAGCCTCCGGGGGGCGGGGGGCCCCGGGGGGACCCAGTACTTC.

This chain connects TRBV11-2 to TRBJ2-6; either TRBD1 or TRBD2 may supply D (5 bases each). Germline V gene data show CDR1 as SGHAT and CDR2 as FQNNGV. The CDR3 covers 16 residues. V was pared by 7 bases and J by 2 bases, with 15 bases between. In DNA form, the CDR3 reads TGTGCCAGCAATCGAAAAAGGGGACCTGGGGCCAACGTCCTGACTTTC. It translates to CASNRKRGPGANVLTF. Supplemented by reference TRBV11-2 and TRBJ2-6, the full variable domain reads EAGVAQSPRYKIIEKRQSVAFWCNPISGHATLYWYQQILGQGPKLLIQFQNNGVVDDSQLPKDRFSAERLKGVDSTLKIQPAKLEDSAVYLCASNRKRGPGANVLTFGAGSRLTVL.

The chain is built from TRBV6-5 and TRBJ2-7; 8 bases align to TRBD2. From germline, CDR1 is MNHEY and CDR2 SVGAGI. The CDR3 has 16 amino acids. Trimming took 0 bases from V and 3 from J; bases not matched to a gene: 7. The CDR3 region is CASSYSSGETDYEQYF. CDR3 in DNA: TGTGCCAGCAGTTACTCTAGCGGGGAAACCGACTACGAGCAGTACTTC.

This chain uses TRBV27 with TRBJ2-7, with D maybe TRBD2 (5 bases). Germline loops: CDR1 MNHEY, CDR2 SMNVEV (reference sequence). The CDR3 is made up of 13 amino acids. V lost 6 bases and J lost 3, with 12 bases in between. CDR3 amino acids: CASSFGGSYEQYF. CDR3 nucleotides: TGTGCCAGCAGCTTTGGAGGCAGCTACGAGCAGTACTTC.

This rearrangement joins TRBV11-3 to TRBJ2-3; 14 bases are a match to TRBD2. Germline loops: CDR1 SGHNT, CDR2 YENEEA. This CDR3 has 19 amino acids. V shed 2 bases, J shed 5 bases, and the junction held 12 bases outside the gene matches. Here the CDR3 reads CASSLRAGTSGSGGDTQYF. As DNA, the CDR3 is TGTGCCAGCAGCTTAAGGGCTGGGACTAGCGGGAGTGGGGGAGATACGCAGTATTTT.

The V and J genes are TRBV6-1 and TRBJ1-5, with 8 bases aligning to TRBD1. Germline-derived CDR1 and CDR2 are MNHNS and SASEGT. The CDR3 length is 15 residues. V shed 1 base, J shed 3 bases, and the junction held 2 bases outside the gene matches. The CDR3 protein is CASSEDRGYNQPQHF. CDR3 bases: TGTGCCAGCAGTGAAGACAGGGGGTACAATCAGCCCCAGCATTTT.